This T cell receptor (beta chain) originates from a study of CD8+ T cells in alopecia areata. Reverse transcription of extracted RNA yielded cDNA, which provided the sequencing template. Libraries were prepared by immunoSEQ multiplex PCR; TCRdb keeps only in-frame clonotypes and omits some of them. The profile shows about 200,000 clones, about 53% of them singletons. In germline, CDR1 is MNHEY, CDR2 SMNVEV (reference sequence). The CDR3 has 13 residues. The V gene lost 7 bases and the J gene lost 1 base, with 11 bases spanning the gap. Findings and caveats of the study: More clonal than normal scalp was lesional scalp, particularly alopecia totalis/universalis.

A few counts support this clone. Its cognate antigen is unknown. The chain uses TRBV27 and TRBJ2-7, with D tentatively TRBD1 (6 bases). This receptor was taken from a human donor with alopecia areata. The input for sequencing was CD4+ T cells sorted from blood, taken at week 0. DNA of the CDR3: TGTGCCAGCACGCCACAGGGTTCCTACGAGCAGTACTTC. It translates to CASTPQGSYEQYF.